The rows below give T cell receptor beta chains drawn from one sample of a study of response to subunit inactivated influenza vaccine. TCRdb recomputed calls from the RT-PCR reads with MiXCR, one row per CDR3 protein. The table includes about 160,000 distinct CDR3 sequences, about 10% detected once. The sample consisted of CD8+ T cells sorted from PBMCs, taken 23 to 25 months after vaccination. These receptors all come from a man between 50 and 70 years old who received an inactivated influenza vaccine. Both conserved end residues are part of each CDR3. The order of the fields is clone size, CDR3 length, D gene, V gene, J gene, CDR3 protein, CDR3 DNA. A D gene is named only where the DNA matches it firmly. Clone size is given for some rows only: seen once, a few or many times, or a class if the clone is expanded.

clone size: few
CDR3 length: 14
D gene: .
V gene: TRBV20-1
J gene: TRBJ2-3
CDR3 protein: CSARGGGSTDTQYF
CDR3 DNA: TGCAGTGCTAGAGGAGGGGGTAGCACAGATACGCAGTATTTT

clone size: .
CDR3 length: 14
D gene: .
V gene: TRBV3-1
J gene: TRBJ2-5
CDR3 protein: CASSPGHPQETQYF
CDR3 DNA: TGTGCCAGCAGCCCAGGACATCCCCAAGAGACCCAGTACTTC

clone size: .
CDR3 length: 15
D gene: .
V gene: TRBV7-8
J gene: TRBJ2-7
CDR3 protein: CASSPYTGADGEQYF
CDR3 DNA: TGTGCCAGCAGCCCGTACACGGGGGCGGATGGGGAGCAGTACTTC

clone size: many
CDR3 length: 14
D gene: .
V gene: TRBV7-7
J gene: TRBJ2-3
CDR3 protein: CASSLGGDKDTQYF
CDR3 DNA: TGTGCTAGCAGCTTAGGCGGGGATAAAGATACGCAGTATTTT

clone size: few
CDR3 length: 15
D gene: .
V gene: TRBV6-2/TRBV6-3
J gene: TRBJ1-1
CDR3 protein: CASTSPLAVNTEAFF
CDR3 DNA: TGTGCCAGCACCTCCCCCCTGGCGGTGAACACTGAAGCTTTCTTT

clone size: .
CDR3 length: 13
D gene: TRBD1
V gene: TRBV7-9
J gene: TRBJ1-5
CDR3 protein: CASSQTGIQPQHF
CDR3 DNA: TGTGCCAGCAGCCAGACAGGGATCCAGCCCCAGCATTTT

clone size: .
CDR3 length: 17
D gene: TRBD2
V gene: TRBV28
J gene: TRBJ2-5
CDR3 protein: CASSLSLTSGEQETQYF
CDR3 DNA: TGTGCCAGCAGTTTATCCCTGACTAGCGGGGAACAAGAGACCCAGTACTTC

clone size: few
CDR3 length: 12
D gene: .
V gene: TRBV10-2
J gene: TRBJ2-3
CDR3 protein: CATAPTTDTQYF
CDR3 DNA: TGCGCCACCGCACCTACCACAGATACGCAGTATTTT

clone size: .
CDR3 length: 13
D gene: .
V gene: TRBV20-1
J gene: TRBJ2-1
CDR3 protein: CSARAYDHNEQFF
CDR3 DNA: TGCAGTGCTAGGGCCTACGATCACAATGAGCAGTTCTTC

clone size: .
CDR3 length: 15
D gene: .
V gene: TRBV19
J gene: TRBJ2-5
CDR3 protein: CASSIGQRYQETQYF
CDR3 DNA: TGTGCCAGTAGTATCGGGCAGAGGTACCAAGAGACCCAGTACTTC

clone size: few
CDR3 length: 14
D gene: .
V gene: TRBV20-1
J gene: TRBJ2-1
CDR3 protein: CSTLGGGSYNEQFF
CDR3 DNA: TGCAGTACTTTAGGAGGAGGCTCCTACAATGAGCAGTTCTTC

clone size: few
CDR3 length: 15
D gene: TRBD1
V gene: TRBV5-1
J gene: TRBJ2-3
CDR3 protein: CASSSWTGSTDTQYF
CDR3 DNA: TGCGCCAGCAGCTCCTGGACAGGGAGCACAGATACGCAGTATTTT

clone size: .
CDR3 length: 16
D gene: .
V gene: TRBV28
J gene: TRBJ1-5
CDR3 protein: CASSFLEGGGWEPQHF
CDR3 DNA: TGTGCCAGCAGTTTTCTCGAGGGGGGGGGCTGGGAGCCCCAGCATTTT

clone size: many
CDR3 length: 15
D gene: .
V gene: TRBV2
J gene: TRBJ2-1
CDR3 protein: CASSDGGRNYNEQFF
CDR3 DNA: TGTGCCAGCAGTGATGGCGGACGAAACTACAATGAGCAGTTCTTC

clone size: many
CDR3 length: 12
D gene: .
V gene: TRBV7-2
J gene: TRBJ2-1
CDR3 protein: CASSLGWNEQFF
CDR3 DNA: TGTGCCAGCAGCTTAGGCTGGAATGAGCAGTTCTTC